The source of this T cell receptor (beta chain) is a study of T cell changes during pregnancy in multiple sclerosis. CDR1 is LNHDA and CDR2 is SQIVND in the germline V gene (reference sequence). The CDR3 runs to 19 residues. The V gene end was trimmed by 5 bases and the J gene end by 4 bases; junction bases not matched to a gene: 21. Profiling relied on immunoSEQ multiplex PCR, and the TCRdb table lists in-frame clones only, not all of them. The repertoire includes about 32,000 clones, roughly 87% of them detected once, and approximately 10% sits in the top ten. This specimen was CD8+ T cells from peripheral blood mononuclear cells, taken in the third trimester of pregnancy. The sequence derives from a female donor with multiple sclerosis, enrolled in a pregnancy study. V usage is TRBV19 and J usage is TRBJ2-3, with 7 bases identical to TRBD2. As DNA, the CDR3 is TGTGCCAGTAGTGTCGGTTGGGGGGGTACTTCCGAGGGAGCAGATACGCAGTATTTT. The encoded protein is CASSVGWGGTSEGADTQYF.